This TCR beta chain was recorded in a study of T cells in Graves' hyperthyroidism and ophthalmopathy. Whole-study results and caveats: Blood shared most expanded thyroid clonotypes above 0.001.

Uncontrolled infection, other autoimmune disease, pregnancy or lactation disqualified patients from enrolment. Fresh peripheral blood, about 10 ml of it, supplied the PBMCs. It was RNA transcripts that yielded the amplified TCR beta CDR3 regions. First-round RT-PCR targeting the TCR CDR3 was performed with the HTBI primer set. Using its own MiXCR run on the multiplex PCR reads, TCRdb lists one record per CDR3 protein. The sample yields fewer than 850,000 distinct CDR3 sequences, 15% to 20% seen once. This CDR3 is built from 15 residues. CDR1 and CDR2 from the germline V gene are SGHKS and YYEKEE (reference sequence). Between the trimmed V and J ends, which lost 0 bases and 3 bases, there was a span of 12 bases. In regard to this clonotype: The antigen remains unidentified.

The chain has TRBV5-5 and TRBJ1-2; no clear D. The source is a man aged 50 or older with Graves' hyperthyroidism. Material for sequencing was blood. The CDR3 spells CASSLGGVRDYGYTF. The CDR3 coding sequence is TGTGCCAGCAGCTTGGGGGGTGTTCGCGACTATGGCTACACCTTC. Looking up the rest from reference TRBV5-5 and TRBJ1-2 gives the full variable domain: DAGVTQSPTHLIKTRGQQVTLRCSPISGHKSVSWYQQVLGQGPQFIFQYYEKEERGRGNFPDRFSARQFPNYSSELNVNALLLGDSALYLCASSLGGVRDYGYTFGSGTRLTVV.